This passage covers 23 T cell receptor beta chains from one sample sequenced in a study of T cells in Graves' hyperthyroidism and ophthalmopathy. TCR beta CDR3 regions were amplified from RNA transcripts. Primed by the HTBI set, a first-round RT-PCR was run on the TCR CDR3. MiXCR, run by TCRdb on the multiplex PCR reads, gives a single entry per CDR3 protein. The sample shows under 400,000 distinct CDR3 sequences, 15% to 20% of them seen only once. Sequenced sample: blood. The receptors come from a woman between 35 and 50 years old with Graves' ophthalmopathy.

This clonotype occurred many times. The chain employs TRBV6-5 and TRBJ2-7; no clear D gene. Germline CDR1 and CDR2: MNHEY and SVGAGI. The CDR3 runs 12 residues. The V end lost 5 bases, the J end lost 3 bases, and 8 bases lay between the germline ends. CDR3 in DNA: TGTGCCAGCAGTACCTCGGGCTACGAGCAGTACTTC. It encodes CASSTSGYEQYF.

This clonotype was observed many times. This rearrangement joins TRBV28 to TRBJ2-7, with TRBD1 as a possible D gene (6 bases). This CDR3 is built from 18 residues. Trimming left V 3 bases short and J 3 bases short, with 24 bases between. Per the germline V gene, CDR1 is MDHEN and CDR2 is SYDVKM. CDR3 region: CASSFSWGTGQRNYEQYF. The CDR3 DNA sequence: TGTGCCAGCAGTTTTAGTTGGGGGACGGGACAACGGAACTACGAGCAGTACTTC.

Written as DNA, the CDR3 is TGTGCCAGCAGTCCAAATTGGATCCAAGAGACCCAGTACTTC. Protein: CASSPNWIQETQYF. The rearrangement joins TRBV27 to TRBJ2-5; D ambiguous. The CDR3 is 14 residues long. In germline, CDR1 is MNHEY, CDR2 SMNVEV (reference sequence). V shed 5 bases and J shed 1 base, with 11 bases lying between them.

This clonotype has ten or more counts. CDR3 protein: CASSPLGSGTGELFF. The CDR3 bases are TGTGCCAGCAGCCCACTAGGGTCGGGCACCGGGGAGCTGTTTTTT. This rearrangement joins TRBV28 to TRBJ2-2, with a tentative D call TRBD2 (5 bases). The CDR3 spans 15 residues. The V and J ends lost 6 bases and 4 bases respectively, with 15 bases between them. The germline V gene has CDR1 MDHEN and CDR2 SYDVKM.

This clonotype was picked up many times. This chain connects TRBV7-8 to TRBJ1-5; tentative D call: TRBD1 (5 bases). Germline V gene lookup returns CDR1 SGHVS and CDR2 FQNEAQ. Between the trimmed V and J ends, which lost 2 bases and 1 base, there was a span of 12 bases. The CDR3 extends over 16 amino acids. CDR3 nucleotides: TGTGCCAGCAGCTTAAACACCCCAGGGAGCAATCAGCCCCAGCATTTT. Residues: CASSLNTPGSNQPQHF.

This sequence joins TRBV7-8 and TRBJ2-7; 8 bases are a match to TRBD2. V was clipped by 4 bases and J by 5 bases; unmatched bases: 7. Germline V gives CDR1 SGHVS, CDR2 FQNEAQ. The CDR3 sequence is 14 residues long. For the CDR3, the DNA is TGTGCCAGCAGCTACCGCGGGAGGACGAACGAGCAGTACTTC. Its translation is CASSYRGRTNEQYF.

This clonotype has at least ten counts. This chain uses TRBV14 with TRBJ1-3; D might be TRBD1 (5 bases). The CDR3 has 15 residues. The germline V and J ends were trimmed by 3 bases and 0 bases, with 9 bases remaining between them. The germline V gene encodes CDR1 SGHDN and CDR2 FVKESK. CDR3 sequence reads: CASSQYGASGNTIYF. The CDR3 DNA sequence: TGTGCCAGCAGCCAGTACGGGGCCTCTGGAAACACCATATATTTT.

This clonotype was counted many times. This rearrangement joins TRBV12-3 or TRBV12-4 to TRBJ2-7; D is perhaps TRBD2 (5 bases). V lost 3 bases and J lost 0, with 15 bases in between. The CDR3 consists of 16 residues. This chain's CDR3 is CASSFQPTGISYEQYF. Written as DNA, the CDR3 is TGTGCCAGCAGTTTTCAGCCCACCGGGATCTCCTACGAGCAGTACTTC.

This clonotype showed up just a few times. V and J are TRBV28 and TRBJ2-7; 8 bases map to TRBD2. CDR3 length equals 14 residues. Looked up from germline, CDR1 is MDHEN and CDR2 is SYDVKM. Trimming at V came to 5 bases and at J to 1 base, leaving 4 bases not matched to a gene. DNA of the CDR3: TGTGCCAGCAGTGGTCGGGGGGGATCCTACGAGCAGTACTTC. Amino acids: CASSGRGGSYEQYF.

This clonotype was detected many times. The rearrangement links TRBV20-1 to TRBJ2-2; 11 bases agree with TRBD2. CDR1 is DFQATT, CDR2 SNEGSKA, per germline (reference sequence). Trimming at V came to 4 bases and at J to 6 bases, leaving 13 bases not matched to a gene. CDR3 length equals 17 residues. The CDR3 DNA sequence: TGCAGTGCTAAAGTCCTAGCGGGAGGAGGAGAAGCCGGGGAGCTGTTTTTT. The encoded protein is CSAKVLAGGGEAGELFF.

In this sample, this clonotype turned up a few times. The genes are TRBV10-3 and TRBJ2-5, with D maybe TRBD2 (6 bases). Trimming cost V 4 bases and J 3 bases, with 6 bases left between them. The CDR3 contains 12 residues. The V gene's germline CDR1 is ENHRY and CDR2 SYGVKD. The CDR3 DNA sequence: TGTGCCATCAGTGGACTAGAAGAGACCCAGTACTTC. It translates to CAISGLEETQYF.

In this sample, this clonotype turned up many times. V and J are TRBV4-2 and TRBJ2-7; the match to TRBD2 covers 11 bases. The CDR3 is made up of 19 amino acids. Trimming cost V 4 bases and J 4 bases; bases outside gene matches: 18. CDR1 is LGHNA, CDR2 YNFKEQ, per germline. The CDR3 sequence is CASSRWAILAGESIYEQYF. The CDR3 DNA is TGTGCCAGCAGCCGGTGGGCAATACTAGCGGGAGAGAGTATTTACGAGCAGTACTTC.

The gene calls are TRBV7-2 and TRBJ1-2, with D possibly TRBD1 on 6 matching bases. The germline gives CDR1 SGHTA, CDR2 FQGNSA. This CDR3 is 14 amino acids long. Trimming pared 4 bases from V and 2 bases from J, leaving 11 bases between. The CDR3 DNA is TGTGCCAGCAGCTCCGGGACACGAAACTATGGCTACACCTTC. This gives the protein CASSSGTRNYGYTF.

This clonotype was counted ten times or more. The CDR3 loop reads CSAPISGRALETQYF. The CDR3 DNA sequence: TGCAGTGCTCCGATTAGCGGGAGGGCCTTGGAGACCCAGTACTTC. The chain joins TRBV20-1 to TRBJ2-5; 11 bases line up with TRBD2. Germline loops: CDR1 DFQATT, CDR2 SNEGSKA (reference sequence). This CDR3 has 15 amino acids. J was trimmed by 5 bases and V by 5 bases; bases with no gene match: 10.

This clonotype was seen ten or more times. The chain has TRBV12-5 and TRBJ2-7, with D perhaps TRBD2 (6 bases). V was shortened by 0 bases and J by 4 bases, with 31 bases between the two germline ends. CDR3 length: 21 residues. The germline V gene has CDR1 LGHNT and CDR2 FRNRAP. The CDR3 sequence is CASGLVTWSGERALSHYEQYF. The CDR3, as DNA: TGTGCTAGTGGTTTGGTTACATGGTCCGGGGAGCGGGCCCTCTCCCATTACGAGCAGTACTTC.

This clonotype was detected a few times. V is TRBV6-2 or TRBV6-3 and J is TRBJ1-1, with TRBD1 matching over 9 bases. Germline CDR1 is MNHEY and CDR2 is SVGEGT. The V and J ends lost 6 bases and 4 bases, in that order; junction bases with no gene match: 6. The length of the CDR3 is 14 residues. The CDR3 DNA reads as TGTGCCAGCAGCCGGACAGGGGCTCGCACTGAAGCTTTCTTT. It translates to CASSRTGARTEAFF.

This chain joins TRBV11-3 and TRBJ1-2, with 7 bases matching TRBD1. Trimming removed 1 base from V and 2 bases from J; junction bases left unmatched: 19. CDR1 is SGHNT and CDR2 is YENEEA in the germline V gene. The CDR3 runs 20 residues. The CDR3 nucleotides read TGTGCCAGCAGCTTAGGCACCCGCCCCGGCTGGGTCAGGGGGAACTATGGCTACACCTTC. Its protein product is CASSLGTRPGWVRGNYGYTF.

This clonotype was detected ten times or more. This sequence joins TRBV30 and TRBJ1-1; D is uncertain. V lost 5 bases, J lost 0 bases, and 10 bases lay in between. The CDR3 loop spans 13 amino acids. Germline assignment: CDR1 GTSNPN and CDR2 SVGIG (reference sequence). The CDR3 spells CAWERALNTEAFF. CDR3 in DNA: TGTGCCTGGGAAAGGGCCCTGAACACTGAAGCTTTCTTT.

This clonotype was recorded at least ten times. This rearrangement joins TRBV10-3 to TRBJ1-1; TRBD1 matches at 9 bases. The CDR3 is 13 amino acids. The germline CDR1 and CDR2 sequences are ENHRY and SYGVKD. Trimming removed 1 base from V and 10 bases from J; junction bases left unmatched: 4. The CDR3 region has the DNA TGTGCCATCAGTGAGTGGACAGGGGATTCAGCTTTCTTT. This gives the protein CAISEWTGDSAFF.

The CDR3 sequence: CASSVGGGALDEQYF. CDR3 nucleotide sequence: TGTGCCAGCAGCGTGGGGGGGGGCGCTTTGGACGAGCAGTACTTC. The chain links TRBV9 to TRBJ2-7, with D perhaps TRBD2 (7 bases). The CDR3 contains 15 residues. V shed 2 bases and J shed 5 bases, with 17 bases lying between them. Germline V lookup: CDR1 SGDLS, CDR2 YYNGEE.

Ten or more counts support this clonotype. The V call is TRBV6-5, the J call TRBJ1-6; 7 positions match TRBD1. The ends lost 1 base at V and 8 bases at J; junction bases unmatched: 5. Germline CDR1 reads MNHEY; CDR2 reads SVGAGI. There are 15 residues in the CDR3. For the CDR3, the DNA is TGTGCCAGCAGTTACTGGGGACAGAAGGATTCACCCCTCCACTTT. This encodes CASSYWGQKDSPLHF.

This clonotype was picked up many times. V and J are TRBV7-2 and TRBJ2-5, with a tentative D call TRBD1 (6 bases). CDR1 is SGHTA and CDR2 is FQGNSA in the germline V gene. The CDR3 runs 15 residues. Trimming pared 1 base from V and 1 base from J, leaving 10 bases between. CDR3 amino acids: CASSLDWTVQETQYF. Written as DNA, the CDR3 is TGTGCCAGCAGCTTAGATTGGACAGTCCAAGAGACCCAGTACTTC. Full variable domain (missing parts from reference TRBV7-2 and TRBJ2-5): GAGVSQSPSNKVTEKGKDVELRCDPISGHTALYWYRQSLGQGLEFLIYFQGNSAPDKSGLPSDRFSAERTGGSVSTLTIQRTQQEDSAVYLCASSLDWTVQETQYFGPGTRLLVL.

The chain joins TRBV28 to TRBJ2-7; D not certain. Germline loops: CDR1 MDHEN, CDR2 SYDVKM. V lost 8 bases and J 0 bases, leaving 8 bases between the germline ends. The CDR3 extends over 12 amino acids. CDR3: CASQDPSYEQYF. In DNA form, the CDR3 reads TGTGCCAGCCAGGACCCCTCCTACGAGCAGTACTTC.